The clone carrying this TCR beta chain was seen many times. The antigen remains undetermined. These data originate in a study of T cells after yellow fever vaccination. Broader study findings: CD4 and CD8 compartments shared a small share of clonotypes. A faster peak, day 5 versus 15, was reached by the weaker secondary response. Clones from primary vaccination mostly reappeared after the booster (approximately 95% CD4, just over 85% CD8).

Making TCR cDNA involved 5'RACE template switching, which added UMIs and a universal primer site. TCRdb called the 5' RACE reads again in MiXCR, with one record for every CDR3 protein. The sample yields some 400,000 distinct CDR3 sequences, over 5% seen once. Per the germline V gene, CDR1 is MNHEY and CDR2 is SMNVEV (reference sequence). This CDR3 region has 14 residues. V lost 5 bases and J lost 7; bases outside the gene matches: 11. The sample in question was PBMCs, obtained 5 days after the yellow fever booster vaccination. The TCR was taken from a man aged 30 to 39 who received the YFV17D yellow fever vaccine. The J gene is TRBJ2-7, the V gene TRBV27, with TRBD1 matching over 7 bases. CDR3 protein: CASSPETGKLEQYF. CDR3 DNA sequence: TGTGCCAGCAGTCCCGAGACAGGGAAACTGGAGCAGTACTTC.